This T cell receptor (beta chain) was captured in a study of cytotoxic CD8 clonotypes in ibrutinib-treated CLL. Across the whole study: Patients attained around 25 partial and 2 complete responses; at median around 63 months, 14 remained remitted while approximately twelve progressed. Response sampling took place at median 12 months of treatment, range 6 to 36. Points from the study as a whole: Clonality showed a rise at ibrutinib response that reversed toward baseline at progression.

Sequencing was designed to attain a depth spanning 1 in 200,000 to 1 in 1 million T cells. TCRdb's copy holds only in-frame clones and misses some; the assay was immunoSEQ multiplex PCR. The sample lists approximately 100,000 clones; around 73% were seen once. A note on this clone: Its cognate antigen is unknown.

Germline-derived CDR1 and CDR2 are SGHDT and YYEEEE. The V end was cut by 4 bases, the J end by 10 bases, with 15 bases between. The CDR3 extends over 13 amino acids. The rearrangement links TRBV5-6 to TRBJ2-1; D may be TRBD1 (5 bases). The source material was PBMCs, sampled after 12 months of ibrutinib treatment. The sequence was collected from a human donor with chronic lymphocytic leukemia. The chain's CDR3 is CASSPVIREEQFF. The CDR3 DNA is TGTGCCAGCAGCCCCGTCATCAGGGAAGAGCAGTTCTTC. Based on the CDR3 plus reference TRBV5-6 and TRBJ2-1, the full variable domain is DAGVTQSPTHLIKTRGQQVTLRCSPKSGHDTVSWYQQALGQGPQFIFQYYEEEERQRGNFPDRFSGHQFPNYSSELNVNALLLGDSALYLCASSPVIREEQFFGPGTRLTVL.